Listed below are T cell receptor beta chains from one sample, sequenced in a study of cytomegalovirus exposure and HLA in healthy donors. TCRdb keeps only in-frame clones here, not all; method: immunoSEQ multiplex PCR. The sample includes roughly 200,000 clones, roughly 81% seen only once; the top ten take 0.95% to 1.5%. The sequenced sample was PBMCs. The receptors originated from a woman in her twenties or thirties in good health and CMV-seronegative. The CDR3 runs from the conserved cysteine through the conserved F or W. D genes are given only for firm matches. Where a row states a size, it is once, few, many or the class of an expanded clone; other rows omit it.

>TRBD2|TRBJ2-6|-|TRBV7-9
CASSSREGISGANVLTF
TGTGCCAGCAGCTCCAGGGAGGGGATCTCTGGGGCCAACGTCCTGACTTTC
>-|TRBJ1-1|-|TRBV7-9
CASSLDRTMNTEAFF
TGTGCCAGCAGCTTAGATCGGACAATGAACACTGAAGCTTTCTTT
>-|TRBJ2-2|-|TRBV7-9
CASSPPLGKGAGELFF
TGTGCCAGCAGCCCGCCCTTGGGCAAAGGGGCCGGGGAGCTGTTTTTT
>-|TRBJ2-6|-|TRBV6-1
CAGRGSGANVLTF
TGTGCCGGCCGAGGCTCTGGGGCCAACGTCCTGACTTTC
>TRBD1|TRBJ2-7|-|TRBV5-1
CASSSRQGNGGAYEQYF
TGCGCCAGCAGCTCAAGACAGGGGAACGGTGGGGCCTACGAGCAGTACTTC
>TRBD1|TRBJ1-1|-|TRBV2
CASRRSGTANTEAFF
TGTGCCAGCCGCCGATCGGGGACAGCGAACACTGAAGCTTTCTTT
>-|TRBJ1-6|-|TRBV5-6
CASSLAQGREYSPLHF
TGTGCCAGCAGCTTGGCCCAGGGGCGAGAGTATTCACCCCTCCACTTT
>-|TRBJ2-1|-|TRBV7-2
CASSLVWSSVNEQFF
TGTGCCAGCAGCTTAGTGTGGTCTAGCGTCAATGAGCAGTTCTTC
>-|TRBJ1-6|-|TRBV9
CASNSRREGLGSPLHF
TGTGCCAGCAACTCCCGTCGGGAGGGGCTGGGTTCACCCCTCCACTTT
>TRBD1|TRBJ1-1|few|TRBV2
CASRGTGGRAEAFF
TGTGCCAGCAGGGGGACAGGGGGTAGGGCTGAAGCTTTCTTT
>TRBD1|TRBJ2-1|-|TRBV6-5
CASSQGQGWFF
TGTGCCAGCAGCCAGGGACAGGGGTGGTTCTTC
>-|TRBJ1-1|-|TRBV6-5
CASSSAGTGNREAFF
TGTGCCAGCAGTTCCGCCGGGACTGGAAACCGAGAAGCTTTCTTT
>TRBD1|TRBJ2-2|-|TRBV4-2
CASSQELRGRTGELFF
TGTGCCAGCAGCCAAGAATTAAGGGGGCGCACCGGGGAGCTGTTTTTT
>-|TRBJ2-3|-|TRBV6-1
CASSRIGAEVDTQYF
TGTGCCAGCAGCCGCATAGGGGCTGAGGTGGATACGCAGTATTTT
>-|TRBJ1-1|-|TRBV9
CASSVGPGTEAFF
TGTGCCAGCAGCGTAGGTCCGGGGACTGAAGCTTTCTTT
>-|TRBJ1-1|few|TRBV4-2
CASSQEGGYTEAFF
TGTGCCAGCAGCCAAGAAGGGGGTTACACTGAAGCTTTCTTT
>-|TRBJ2-3|-|TRBV5-1
CASSLVLGADTQYF
TGCGCCAGCAGCTTGGTCCTAGGCGCAGATACGCAGTATTTT
>TRBD2|TRBJ2-2|-|TRBV4-1
CASTHLAGGTGELFF
TGCGCCAGCACCCATCTAGCGGGAGGCACCGGGGAGCTGTTTTTT
>-|TRBJ2-7|-|TRBV2
CASRSFQGTSYEQYF
TGTGCCAGCAGGAGCTTTCAAGGGACTTCCTACGAGCAGTACTTC
>-|TRBJ1-1|-|TRBV18
CASSVGQGTEAFF
TGTGCCAGCTCTGTGGGCCAGGGGACTGAAGCTTTCTTT
>TRBD2|TRBJ2-1|-|TRBV7-8
CASSLVLAGGHSYNEQFF
TGTGCCAGCAGCTTAGTCCTAGCGGGAGGTCACTCCTACAATGAGCAGTTCTTC
>-|TRBJ1-2|once|TRBV7-2
CASSPRAVDYGYTF
TGTGCCAGCAGCCCCCGTGCGGTCGACTATGGCTACACCTTC
>TRBD1|TRBJ1-4|-|TRBV7-8
CASSLRTGSGEKLFF
TGTGCCAGCAGCTTAAGGACAGGGTCTGGTGAAAAACTGTTTTTT
>-|TRBJ1-1|-|TRBV5-1
CASSLPGAPGDTEAFF
TGCGCCAGCAGCCTTCCAGGGGCACCCGGGGACACTGAAGCTTTCTTT
>TRBD1|TRBJ1-1|-|TRBV6-5
CASSYSTGMNTEAFF
TGTGCCAGCAGTTACTCGACAGGGATGAACACTGAAGCTTTCTTT
>-|TRBJ1-4|-|TRBV27
CASSLEPREKLFF
TGTGCCAGCAGTTTAGAACCGAGGGAAAAACTGTTTTTT